A selection of T cell receptor beta chains follows, all from one sample in a study of T cell repertoires in cytomegalovirus infection. TCRdb re-called the reads through MiXCR, storing one row per CDR3 protein. This table has 150,000 to 200,000 distinct CDR3 sequences, roughly 14% appearing once. Sequencing was done on a sample of PBMCs. These receptors all stem from a human donor in good health (CMV status not recorded). Some clones in this sample may be carry-over from other donors' samples. CDR3s leave out the opening cysteine and the closing phenylalanine or tryptophan.

v_gene: TRBV11-1
len: 11
CDR3aa: ASSKTEYTEAF

v_gene: TRBV18
len: 13
CDR3aa: ASSPLGTTKNIQY

v_gene: TRBV11-2
len: 13
CDR3aa: ASSPKTGLNTEAF

v_gene: TRBV7-9
len: 16
CDR3aa: ASRAGRTGASGANVLT

v_gene: TRBV7-8
len: 12
CDR3aa: ASSLRLGNTEAF

v_gene: TRBV28
len: 14
CDR3aa: ASSSSTGPSTDTQY

v_gene: TRBV5-6
len: 12
CDR3aa: ASSLTGSPYEQY

v_gene: TRBV29-1
len: 12
CDR3aa: SVAGTREYNEQF

v_gene: TRBV27
len: 10
CDR3aa: ASSQGVGEQY

v_gene: TRBV5-6
len: 13
CDR3aa: ASSSAGEVTDTQY

v_gene: TRBV7-9
len: 13
CDR3aa: ASSLAGGDIDEQF

v_gene: TRBV6-1
len: 11
CDR3aa: ASTFKSSYEQY

v_gene: TRBV7-2
len: 16
CDR3aa: ASSLSRLAGVPSYEQY

v_gene: TRBV7-3
len: 14
CDR3aa: ASSVMRTRNHYEQF

v_gene: TRBV7-2
len: 13
CDR3aa: ASSPGTGNFYEQY

v_gene: TRBV10-1
len: 12
CDR3aa: ASSRTRPTGELF

v_gene: TRBV29-1
len: 11
CDR3aa: SVGLRMNTEAF

v_gene: TRBV6-2/TRBV6-3
len: 15
CDR3aa: ASSPLGLAGSTDTQY

v_gene: TRBV6-6
len: 10
CDR3aa: ASSAPASPLH

v_gene: TRBV28
len: 13
CDR3aa: ASSLAGAGTGELF

v_gene: TRBV7-2
len: 15
CDR3aa: ASSLGGQGASGNTIY

v_gene: TRBV28
len: 13
CDR3aa: ASGNLRAPREGYT

v_gene: TRBV15
len: 13
CDR3aa: ATSRDGQGRYEQY

v_gene: TRBV12-3/TRBV12-4
len: 14
CDR3aa: ASSRQGYGTNQPQH

v_gene: TRBV19
len: 13
CDR3aa: ASKDGQLSNQPQH

v_gene: TRBV7-2
len: 11
CDR3aa: ASSLGRAYEQY

v_gene: TRBV6-6
len: 14
CDR3aa: ASSYSKFGGHNEQF

v_gene: TRBV28
len: 12
CDR3aa: ASSLFVSGYEQY

v_gene: TRBV5-5
len: 12
CDR3aa: ASSYRHFNYGYT

v_gene: TRBV7-8
len: 11
CDR3aa: ASSLARSYGYT

v_gene: TRBV10-3
len: 13
CDR3aa: AISNPSSGQETQY

v_gene: TRBV28
len: 12
CDR3aa: ASSLRGGTEKLF

v_gene: TRBV20-1
len: 10
CDR3aa: SAAYTGTPQH